This T cell receptor beta chain comes out of a study of OX40 agonist ivuxolimab in advanced cancers. The protocol was immunoSEQ multiplex PCR, while the TCRdb copy is restricted to in-frame clones and leaves out a portion. The repertoire holds fewer than 100,000 clones, with about 93% as singletons. This sequence was found in an adult with an advanced solid tumor such as melanoma, head and neck, liver or kidney cancer. The sample in question was CD4+ or CD8+ T cells sorted from blood, obtained in a trial of the OX40 agonist ivuxolimab.

CDR3 sequence reads: CASREAVYNEQFF. The CDR3, as DNA: TGTGCCAGCAGGGAAGCGGTATACAATGAGCAGTTCTTC. The V call is TRBV7-2, the J call TRBJ2-1; D is perhaps TRBD2 (5 bases). CDR1 is SGHTA, CDR2 FQGNSA, per germline. V shed 6 bases and J shed 4 bases, with 10 bases lying between them. CDR3 length: 13 residues. The whole variable domain, filled in from reference TRBV7-2 and TRBJ2-1, reads GAGVSQSPSNKVTEKGKDVELRCDPISGHTALYWYRQSLGQGLEFLIYFQGNSAPDKSGLPSDRFSAERTGGSVSTLTIQRTQQEDSAVYLCASREAVYNEQFFGPGTRLTVL.